This TCR beta chain is from a study of T cell repertoires in ileal Crohn's disease. Time point described: inflamed ileum from the surgical specimen. Sequenced by immunoSEQ multiplex PCR; TCRdb stores in-frame clones only, minus some. The sample yields approximately 2,000 clones, about 88% seen once. Trimming left V 0 bases short and J 0 bases short, with 15 bases between. The germline CDR1 and CDR2 sequences are LGHNA and YSLEER. This CDR3 has 18 amino acids. The sequenced sample was ileal tissue. The receptor's source is an adult with Crohn's disease. The J gene is TRBJ2-4, the V gene TRBV4-3, with unresolved D. The CDR3 reads CASSQDEDLDLAKNIQYF. In DNA, the CDR3 is TGCGCCAGCAGCCAAGATGAGGATCTAGATCTAGCCAAAAACATTCAGTACTTC.